The present TCR beta chain was sequenced within a study of T cell repertoires in cytomegalovirus infection. Study at large: HLA-B-restricted CMV epitopes that are well studied, plus recently identified HLA-C-restricted ones, were used by the study. Public signatures in TCR beta pointed to CMV infection and matching HLA type. Study-wide results and caveats: There were HLA-C-restricted CMV-specific TCR beta clonotypes dominating the ex vivo response.

V dropped 0 bases and J dropped 11 bases, with 11 bases sitting between them. The CDR3 contains 13 residues. The germline CDR1 and CDR2 sequences are SGHVS and FNYEAQ. A single record per CDR3 protein comes from TCRdb applying MiXCR to the reads. Among 650,000 to 900,000 distinct CDR3 sequences listed, around a third were seen once. In this sample, this clonotype turned up a few times. Its specificity is not known. The rearrangement uses TRBV7-6 and TRBJ2-1; TRBD1 might be the D (5 bases). Sequences were derived from cultured CD8+ T cells from PBMCs, sampled from culture after CMV antigen stimulation. This TCR was sampled from a human donor in good health (CMV status not recorded). Some clones in this sample may be carry-over from other donors' samples. This CDR3 reads CASSLALGLQQFF. Here the CDR3 DNA reads TGTGCCAGCAGCTTAGCGCTGGGGCTTCAGCAGTTCTTC. Complete variable domain (other parts from reference TRBV7-6 and TRBJ2-1): GAGVSQSPRYKVTKRGQDVALRCDPISGHVSLYWYRQALGQGPEFLTYFNYEAQQDKSGLPNDRFSAERPEGSISTLTIQRTEQRDSAMYRCASSLALGLQQFFGPGTRLTVL.